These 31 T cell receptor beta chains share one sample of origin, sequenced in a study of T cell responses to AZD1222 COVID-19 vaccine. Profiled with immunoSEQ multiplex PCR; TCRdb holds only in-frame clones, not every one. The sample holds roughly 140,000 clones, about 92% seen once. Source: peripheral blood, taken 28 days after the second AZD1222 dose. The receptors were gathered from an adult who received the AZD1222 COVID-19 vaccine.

The CDR3, as DNA: TGTGCCAGCAGTTTAGGGACGGGATGGGGCAATCAGCCCCAGCATTTT. Translation: CASSLGTGWGNQPQHF. This chain uses TRBV28 with TRBJ1-5; tentative D call: TRBD1 (5 bases). The germline gives CDR1 MDHEN, CDR2 SYDVKM. The CDR3 is 16 amino acids. Trimming removed 2 bases from V and 2 bases from J, with 13 bases in between.

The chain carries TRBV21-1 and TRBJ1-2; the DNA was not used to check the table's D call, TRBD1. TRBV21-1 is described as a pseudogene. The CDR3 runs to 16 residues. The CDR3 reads CASSKKRTGENYGYTF. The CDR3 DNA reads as TGTGCCAGCAGCAAAAAAAGGACAGGGGAAAACTATGGCTACACCTTC.

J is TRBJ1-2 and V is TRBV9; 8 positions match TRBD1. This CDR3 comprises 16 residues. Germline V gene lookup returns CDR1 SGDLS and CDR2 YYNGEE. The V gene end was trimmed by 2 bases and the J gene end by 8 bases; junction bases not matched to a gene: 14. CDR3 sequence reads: CASSVTLGQGVGGYTF. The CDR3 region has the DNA TGTGCCAGCAGCGTTACTCTTGGACAGGGCGTAGGAGGCTACACCTTC.

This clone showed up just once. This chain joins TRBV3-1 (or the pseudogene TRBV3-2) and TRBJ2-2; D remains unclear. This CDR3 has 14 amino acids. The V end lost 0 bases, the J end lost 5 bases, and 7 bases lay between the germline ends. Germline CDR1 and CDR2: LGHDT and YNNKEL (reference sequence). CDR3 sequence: CASSQDVTTGELFF. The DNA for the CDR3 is TGTGCCAGCAGCCAAGATGTGACTACCGGGGAGCTGTTTTTT.

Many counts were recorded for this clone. CDR3 DNA sequence: TGCGCCAGCTACCAAAGGAGGGATACGCAGTATTTT. It yields the protein CASYQRRDTQYF. This chain connects TRBV5-1 to TRBJ2-3, with a weak D call TRBD2 (5 bases). CDR3 size: 12 residues. CDR1 is SGHRS and CDR2 is YFSETQ in the germline V gene. The germline V and J ends were trimmed by 7 bases and 6 bases, with 12 bases remaining between them.

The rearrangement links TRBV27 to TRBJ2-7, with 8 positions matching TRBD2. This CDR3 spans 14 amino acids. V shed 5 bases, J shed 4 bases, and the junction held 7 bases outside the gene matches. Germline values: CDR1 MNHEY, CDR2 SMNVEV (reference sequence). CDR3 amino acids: CASSGRGGSYEQYF. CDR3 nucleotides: TGTGCCAGCAGTGGCCGCGGGGGGAGTTACGAGCAGTACTTC.

The CDR3 reads CASSPEPREYGYTF. CDR3 bases: TGTGCCAGCAGTCCGGAACCGAGGGAGTATGGCTACACCTTC. This sequence joins TRBV6-5 and TRBJ1-2; D remains ambiguous. Deletions cut 5 bases from V and 5 bases from J, with 15 bases between. CDR3 length equals 14 residues. In germline, CDR1 is MNHEY, CDR2 SVGAGI.

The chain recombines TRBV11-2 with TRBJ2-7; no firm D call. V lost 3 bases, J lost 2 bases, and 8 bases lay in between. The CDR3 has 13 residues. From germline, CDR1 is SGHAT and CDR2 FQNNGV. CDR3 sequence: CASSFVLPYEQYF. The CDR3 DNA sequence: TGTGCCAGCAGCTTCGTCCTACCCTACGAGCAGTACTTC. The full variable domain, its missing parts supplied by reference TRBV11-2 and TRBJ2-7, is EAGVAQSPRYKIIEKRQSVAFWCNPISGHATLYWYQQILGQGPKLLIQFQNNGVVDDSQLPKDRFSAERLKGVDSTLKIQPAKLEDSAVYLCASSFVLPYEQYFGPGTRLTVT.

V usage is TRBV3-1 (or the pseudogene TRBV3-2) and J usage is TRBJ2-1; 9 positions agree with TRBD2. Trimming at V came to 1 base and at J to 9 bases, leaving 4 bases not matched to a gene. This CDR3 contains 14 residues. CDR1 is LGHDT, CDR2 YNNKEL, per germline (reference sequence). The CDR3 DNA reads TGTGCCAGCAGCCAAGTAGTAGCGGGAGTTGAGCAGTTCTTC. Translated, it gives CASSQVVAGVEQFF.

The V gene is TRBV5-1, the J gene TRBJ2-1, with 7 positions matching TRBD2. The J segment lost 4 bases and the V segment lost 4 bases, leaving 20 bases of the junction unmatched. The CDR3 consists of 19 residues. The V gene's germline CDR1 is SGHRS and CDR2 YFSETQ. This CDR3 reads CASSPQPGLAAKSYNEQFF. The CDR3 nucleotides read TGCGCCAGCAGCCCGCAGCCTGGGCTAGCGGCAAAGAGTTACAATGAGCAGTTCTTC.

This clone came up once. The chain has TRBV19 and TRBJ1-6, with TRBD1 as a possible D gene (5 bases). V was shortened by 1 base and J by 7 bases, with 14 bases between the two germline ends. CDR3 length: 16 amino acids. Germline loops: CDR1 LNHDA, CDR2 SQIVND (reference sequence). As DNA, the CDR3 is TGTGCCAGTAGTATAGTCTTACAGGCCACCAATTCACCCCTCCACTTT. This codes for CASSIVLQATNSPLHF.

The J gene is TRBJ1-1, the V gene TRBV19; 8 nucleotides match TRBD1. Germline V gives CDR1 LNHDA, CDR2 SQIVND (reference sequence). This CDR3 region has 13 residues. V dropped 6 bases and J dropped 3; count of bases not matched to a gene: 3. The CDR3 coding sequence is TGTGCCAGTAGCGTGGACAGGGACACTGAAGCTTTCTTT. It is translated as CASSVDRDTEAFF.

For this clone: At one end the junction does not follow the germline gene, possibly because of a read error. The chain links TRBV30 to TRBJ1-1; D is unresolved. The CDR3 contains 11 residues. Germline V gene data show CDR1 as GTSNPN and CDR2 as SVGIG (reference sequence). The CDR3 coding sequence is TGTGCCTGGAATATAGAAAGGACGGGGAAGTTT. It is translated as CAWNIERTGKF.

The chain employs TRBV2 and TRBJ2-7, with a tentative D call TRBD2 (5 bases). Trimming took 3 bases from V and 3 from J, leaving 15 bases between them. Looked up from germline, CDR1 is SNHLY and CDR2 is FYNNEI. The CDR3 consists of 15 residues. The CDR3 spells CASSDPVGVIYEQYF. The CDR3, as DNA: TGTGCCAGCAGTGACCCTGTGGGAGTCATCTACGAGCAGTACTTC.

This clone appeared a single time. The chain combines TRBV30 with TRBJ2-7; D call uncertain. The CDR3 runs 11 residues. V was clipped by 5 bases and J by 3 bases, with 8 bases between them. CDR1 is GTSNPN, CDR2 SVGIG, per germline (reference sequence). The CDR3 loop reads CAWGRYYEQYF. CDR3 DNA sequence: TGTGCCTGGGGACGGTACTACGAGCAGTACTTC.

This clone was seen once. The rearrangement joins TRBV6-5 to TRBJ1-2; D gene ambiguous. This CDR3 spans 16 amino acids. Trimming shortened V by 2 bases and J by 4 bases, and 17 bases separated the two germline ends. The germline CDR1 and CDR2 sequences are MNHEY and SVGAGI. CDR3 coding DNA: TGTGCCAGCAGTTACACCCTTCCGGCAGAGATCTATGGCTACACCTTC. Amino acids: CASSYTLPAEIYGYTF.

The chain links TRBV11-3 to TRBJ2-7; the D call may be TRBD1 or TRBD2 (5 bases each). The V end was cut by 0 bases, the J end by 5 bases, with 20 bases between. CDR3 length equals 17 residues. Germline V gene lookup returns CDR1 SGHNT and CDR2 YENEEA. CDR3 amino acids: CASSLDQAGTNIHEQYF. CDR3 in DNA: TGTGCCAGCAGCTTAGATCAAGCCGGGACGAACATCCACGAGCAGTACTTC.

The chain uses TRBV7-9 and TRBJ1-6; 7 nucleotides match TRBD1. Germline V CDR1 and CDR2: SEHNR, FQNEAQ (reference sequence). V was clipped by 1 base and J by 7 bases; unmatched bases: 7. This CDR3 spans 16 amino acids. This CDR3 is CASSLGSAGGNSPLHF. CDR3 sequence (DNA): TGTGCCAGCAGCTTAGGGTCCGCAGGGGGAAATTCACCCCTCCACTTT.

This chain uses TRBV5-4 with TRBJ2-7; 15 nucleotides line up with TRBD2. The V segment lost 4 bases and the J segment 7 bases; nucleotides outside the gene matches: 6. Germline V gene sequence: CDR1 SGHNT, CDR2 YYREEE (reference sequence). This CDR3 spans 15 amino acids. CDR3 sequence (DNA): TGTGCCAGCAGCCTCGGGACTAGCGGGAGGAGGGAGCAGTACTTC. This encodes CASSLGTSGRREQYF.

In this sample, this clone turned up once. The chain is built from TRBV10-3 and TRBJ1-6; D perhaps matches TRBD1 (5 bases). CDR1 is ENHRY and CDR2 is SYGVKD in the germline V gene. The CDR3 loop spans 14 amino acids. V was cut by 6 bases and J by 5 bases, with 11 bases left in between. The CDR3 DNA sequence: TGTGCCATCAGACCGACAGAAGATAATTCACCCCTCCACTTT. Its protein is CAIRPTEDNSPLHF.

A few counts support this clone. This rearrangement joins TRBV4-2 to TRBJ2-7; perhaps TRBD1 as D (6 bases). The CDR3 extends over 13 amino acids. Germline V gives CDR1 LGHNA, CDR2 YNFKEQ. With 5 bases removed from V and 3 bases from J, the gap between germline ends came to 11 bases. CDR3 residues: CASSFHRDYEQYF. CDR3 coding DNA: TGTGCCAGCAGCTTCCACAGGGACTACGAGCAGTACTTC.

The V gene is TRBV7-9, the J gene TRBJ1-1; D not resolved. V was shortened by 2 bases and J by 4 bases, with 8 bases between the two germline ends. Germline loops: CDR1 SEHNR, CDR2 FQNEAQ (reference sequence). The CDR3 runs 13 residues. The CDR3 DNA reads TGTGCCAGCAGCTTAAATCTGGGCACTGAAGCTTTCTTT. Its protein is CASSLNLGTEAFF.

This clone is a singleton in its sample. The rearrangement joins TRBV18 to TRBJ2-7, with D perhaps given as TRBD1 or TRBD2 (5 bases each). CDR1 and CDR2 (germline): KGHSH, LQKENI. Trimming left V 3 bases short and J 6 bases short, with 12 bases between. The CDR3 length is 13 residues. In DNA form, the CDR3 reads TGTGCCAGCTCACCCCAGGGTAGCGCCGAGCAGTACTTC. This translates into CASSPQGSAEQYF.

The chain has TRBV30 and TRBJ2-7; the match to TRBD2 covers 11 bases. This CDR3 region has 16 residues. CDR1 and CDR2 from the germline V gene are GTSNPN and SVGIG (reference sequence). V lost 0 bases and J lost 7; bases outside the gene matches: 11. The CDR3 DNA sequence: TGTGCCTGGAGTGTTGGCCTAGCGGGAGGCTCTGGGGAGCAGTACTTC. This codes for CAWSVGLAGGSGEQYF.

The CDR3 sequence is CASSGLPGQGFYETQYF. DNA of the CDR3: TGTGCCAGCAGTGGGCTTCCGGGACAGGGGTTTTATGAGACCCAGTACTTC. The chain uses TRBV2 and TRBJ2-5; 10 positions match TRBD1. From germline, CDR1 is SNHLY and CDR2 FYNNEI. The CDR3 runs to 17 residues. After removal of 4 bases from V and 5 bases from J, the junction contained 13 bases not matched to a gene. Using reference TRBV2 and TRBJ2-5 for the parts outside the CDR3, the full variable domain is EPEVTQTPSHQVTQMGQEVILRCVPISNHLYFYWYRQILGQKVEFLVSFYNNEISEKSEIFDDQFSVERPDGSNFTLKIRSTKLEDSAMYFCASSGLPGQGFYETQYFGPGTRLLVL.

The CDR3 nucleotides read TGTGCCAGCAGTTCCTCACAGACAACAGGGCTAGGCGAGCAGTTCTTC. Amino acid sequence: CASSSSQTTGLGEQFF. The genes are TRBV28 and TRBJ2-1, with D possibly matching TRBD1 (6 bases). Germline CDR1 MDHEN, CDR2 SYDVKM. Between the trimmed V and J ends, which lost 4 bases and 10 bases, there was a span of 23 bases. The CDR3 has 16 residues. The entire variable domain, with the rest obtained from reference TRBV28 and TRBJ2-1, is as follows: DVKVTQSSRYLVKRTGEKVFLECVQDMDHENMFWYRQDPGLGLRLIYFSYDVKMKEKGDIPEGYSVSREKKERFSLILESASTNQTSMYLCASSSSQTTGLGEQFFGPGTRLTVL.

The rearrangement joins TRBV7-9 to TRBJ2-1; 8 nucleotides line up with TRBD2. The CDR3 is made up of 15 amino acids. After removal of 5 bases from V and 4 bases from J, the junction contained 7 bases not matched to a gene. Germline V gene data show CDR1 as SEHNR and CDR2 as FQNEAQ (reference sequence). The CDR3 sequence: CASSGTRGAYNEQFF. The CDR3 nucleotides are TGTGCCAGCAGCGGGACTAGGGGAGCTTACAATGAGCAGTTCTTC.

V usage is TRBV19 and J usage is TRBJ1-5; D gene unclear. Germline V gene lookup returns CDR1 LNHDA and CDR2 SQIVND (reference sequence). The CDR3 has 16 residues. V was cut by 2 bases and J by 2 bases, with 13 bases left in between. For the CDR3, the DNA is TGTGCCAGTAGTATACCCTCTTACACGGGCAATCAGCCCCAGCATTTT. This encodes CASSIPSYTGNQPQHF.

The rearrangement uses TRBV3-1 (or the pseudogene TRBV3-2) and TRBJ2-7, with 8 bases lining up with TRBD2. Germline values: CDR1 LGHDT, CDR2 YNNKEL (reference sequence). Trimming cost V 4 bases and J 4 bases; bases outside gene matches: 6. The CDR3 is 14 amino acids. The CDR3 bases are TGTGCCAGCAGCCGTCGGGAGGGAGGTTACGAGCAGTACTTC. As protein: CASSRREGGYEQYF.

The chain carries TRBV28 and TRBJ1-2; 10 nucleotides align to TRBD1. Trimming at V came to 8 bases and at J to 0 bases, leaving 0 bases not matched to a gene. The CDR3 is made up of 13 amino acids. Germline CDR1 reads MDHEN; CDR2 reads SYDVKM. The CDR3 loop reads CASGTGANYGYTF. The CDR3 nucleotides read TGTGCCAGCGGGACAGGGGCTAACTATGGCTACACCTTC.

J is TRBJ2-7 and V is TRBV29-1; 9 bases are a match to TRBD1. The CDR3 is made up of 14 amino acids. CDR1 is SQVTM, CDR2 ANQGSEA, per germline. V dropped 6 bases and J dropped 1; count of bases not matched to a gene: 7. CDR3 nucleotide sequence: TGCAGCGTAGCTGGACAGGGGCGGTCCTACGAGCAGTACTTC. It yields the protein CSVAGQGRSYEQYF.